The T cell receptor (beta chain) described here comes from a study of cytomegalovirus exposure and HLA in healthy donors. A few counts support this clone. Its target is not known. Researchers ran the PCR with 60 Vbeta and 13 Jbeta primers. Method: immunoSEQ multiplex PCR; TCRdb's copy keeps in-frame clones and lacks some. The data contain approximately 70,000 clones, approximately 70% of them singletons. Germline CDR1 MNHNY, CDR2 SVGAGI (reference sequence). Trimming cost V 5 bases and J 0 bases, with 17 bases left between them. CDR3 size: 16 residues. Study-level findings and limits: Further analysis, carried out later, found HLA-associated TCR beta chains more clonally expanded than equally common other chains. Later on, a genetic analysis was performed. It linked a missense variant in DCLRE1C with V- and J-gene trimming of TCR beta. In a later analysis, about 17,000 TCR beta sequences were associated with HLA alleles at 0.05 false discovery rate.

The sequencing sample was made of PBMCs. This sequence originates from a male donor in good health and CMV-seropositive. This chain connects TRBV6-6 to TRBJ2-7, with a tentative D call TRBD2 (6 bases). CDR3 sequence reads: CASSPTGTRSSYEQYF. The CDR3 DNA reads TGTGCCAGCAGTCCGACCGGGACTCGAAGCTCCTACGAGCAGTACTTC.